A selection of T cell receptor beta chains follows, all from one sample in a study of T-cell reconstitution after alpha-beta-depleted transplantation in children. TCRdb itself ran the PCR reads through MiXCR, one entry per CDR3 protein. The table records about 980,000 distinct CDR3 sequences, about 29% of them present only once. The source was PBMCs, mostly from graft donor cells, collected 360 days after TCRalphabeta/CD19-depleted stem cell transplant. The receptors derive from a boy under three years old who had a stem cell transplant for SCID, so the T cells may come from the graft donor. CDR3s leave out the opening cysteine and the closing phenylalanine or tryptophan.

V	J	CDR3
TRBV20-1	TRBJ1-1	SAIDTPGQGELAF
TRBV9	TRBJ2-7	ASSVEGRPYEQY
TRBV18	TRBJ1-2	ASSLRPLEGGYT
TRBV12-3/TRBV12-4	TRBJ2-1	ASSSTGQGISSYNEQF
TRBV7-2	TRBJ2-3	ASSLEGTKADTQY
TRBV4-2	TRBJ1-5	ASSQSPAPSNQPQH
TRBV29-1	TRBJ1-1	SGRMNTEAF
TRBV9	TRBJ2-1	ASSVLADLLNEQF
TRBV10-1	TRBJ2-3	ASSAGQIVQY
TRBV12-3/TRBV12-4	TRBJ2-6	ASSFTGGANVLT
TRBV12-3/TRBV12-4	TRBJ2-2	ASNERESGELF
TRBV5-8	TRBJ2-1	ASSLVPDVEQF
TRBV12-3/TRBV12-4	TRBJ2-1	ASKGLPFEQF
TRBV5-1	TRBJ1-1	ASSLEPGVTEAF
TRBV20-1	TRBJ2-2	SARDPRGRITGELF
TRBV4-2	TRBJ2-7	ASSQDLGFYEQY
TRBV20-1	TRBJ2-1	SAKLAGGTEQF
TRBV6-1	TRBJ1-2	ASRTGIAAGYT
TRBV5-6	TRBJ2-1	ASSFRLTYNEQF
TRBV20-1	TRBJ2-2	SALRSGELF
TRBV7-8	TRBJ1-6	ASSSRQGLSSPLH
TRBV29-1	TRBJ1-2	SVARDRVSYGYT
TRBV6-1	TRBJ2-1	ASSRDIIHSSYNEQF
TRBV11-2	TRBJ2-3	ASSLRAGLADRGYTQY
TRBV21-1	TRBJ2-5	ASSLRGEEETQY
TRBV13	TRBJ2-2	ASNPRNTGELF
TRBV5-1	TRBJ2-1	ASGGQASYNEQF
TRBV20-1	TRBJ1-5	SARGPSGGNQPQH
TRBV19	TRBJ2-1	ASSGLASDEQF
TRBV11-2	TRBJ2-1	ASSFREPGDGPAYNEQF
TRBV5-1	TRBJ2-3	ASNEWRGVTDTQY
TRBV20-1	TRBJ2-7	SATETSNEQY
TRBV29-1	TRBJ2-1	IARGRGNEQF
TRBV20-1	TRBJ2-3	SADGWVAASTDTQY
TRBV10-3	TRBJ2-3	AINAYPGSTDTQY
TRBV5-1	TRBJ2-3	ASSPYHPGLAGTTDTQY
TRBV7-8	TRBJ1-5	ASSPSAGINQPQH
TRBV6-1	TRBJ2-1	ASSPLSGGLSSYNEQF
TRBV12-5	TRBJ2-5	ATTQDVNSGFEETQY
TRBV5-1	TRBJ2-2	ASSWTGFGWELF
TRBV7-2	TRBJ2-7	ASSFNRGDEQY
TRBV5-4	TRBJ2-5	ASSLVAGTQY
TRBV4-3	TRBJ2-2	ASSQDGTSGGPGELF
TRBV4-3	TRBJ2-1	ASSRLKGNEQF
TRBV12-3/TRBV12-4	TRBJ2-5	ASSLKLGLAGEETQY
TRBV7-9	TRBJ2-7	ASTSGQAPYEQY
TRBV5-6	TRBJ1-2	ASSQDTGINGYT
TRBV29-1	TRBJ2-1	SGKGLAGYNEQF
TRBV6-5	TRBJ2-2	ASSYSVRGPGELF
TRBV6-5	TRBJ1-2	ASSWGRGNGYT
TRBV12-3/TRBV12-4	TRBJ2-1	ASSQGSSYNEQF
TRBV7-2	TRBJ2-7	ASSLRFGGGNEQY
TRBV12-3/TRBV12-4	TRBJ2-7	ASRARDRGLGEQY
TRBV6-6	TRBJ2-7	ASSPEFRKQY
TRBV6-1	TRBJ2-1	ASSDLDSYNEQF
TRBV24-1	TRBJ1-1	ATRDRKNTEAF
TRBV5-1	TRBJ2-3	ASSLERGGAQY
TRBV12-3/TRBV12-4	TRBJ1-1	ASSLASGGTEAF
TRBV12-3/TRBV12-4	TRBJ1-5	ASSAGVNQPQH
TRBV2	TRBJ2-5	ASSAGGGGTQY